What follows are 14 T cell receptor beta chains derived from one specimen sequenced in a study of response to subunit inactivated influenza vaccine. TCRdb itself ran the RT-PCR reads through MiXCR, one entry per CDR3 protein. The table has roughly 670,000 distinct CDR3 sequences, 11% to 15% seen once; the top ten hold 7.5% to 8%. This specimen was PBMCs from blood, taken approximately 15 days before vaccination. All receptors come from a man aged 45-65 years who received an inactivated influenza vaccine.

This clonotype was recorded a few times. The chain uses TRBV5-1 and TRBJ2-6, with a tentative D call TRBD1 (6 bases). This CDR3 is 13 amino acids long. Trimming cost V 7 bases and J 4 bases, with 9 bases left between them. Germline CDR1 and CDR2: SGHRS and YFSETQ. The CDR3 DNA reads as TGCGCCAGCCAGGGGTACGGGGCCAACGTCCTGACTTTC. It is translated as CASQGYGANVLTF.

This clonotype showed up just a few times. The genes are TRBV6-2 or TRBV6-3 and TRBJ2-1, with 11 nucleotides matching TRBD2. CDR1 and CDR2 (germline): MNHEY, SVGEGT. V shed 6 bases, J shed 9 bases, and the junction held 10 bases outside the gene matches. The CDR3 covers 15 residues. The CDR3 DNA reads as TGTGCCAGCAGCCCCACTAGCGGGAGCTTAGGTGAGCAGTTCTTC. Translating gives CASSPTSGSLGEQFF.

This clonotype appeared a few times. The J gene is TRBJ2-1, the V gene TRBV9; 13 nucleotides line up with TRBD2. V dropped 0 bases and J dropped 5; count of bases not matched to a gene: 11. This CDR3 region has 19 residues. Germline V gene sequence: CDR1 SGDLS, CDR2 YYNGEE. In DNA, the CDR3 is TGTGCCAGCAGCGTAGGGACCGGACTAGCGGGAGCCGTTGACAATGAGCAGTTCTTC. This translates into CASSVGTGLAGAVDNEQFF.

The rearrangement joins TRBV27 to TRBJ1-4, with unresolved D. The CDR3 covers 13 residues. Germline V lookup: CDR1 MNHEY, CDR2 SMNVEV (reference sequence). The V and J ends lost 3 bases and 5 bases respectively, with 7 bases between them. CDR3 sequence reads: CASSFLENEKLFF. CDR3 DNA sequence: TGTGCCAGCAGTTTCCTTGAAAATGAAAAACTGTTTTTT.

This clonotype was counted between two and nine times. J is TRBJ2-2 and V is TRBV7-3; D is ambiguous. This CDR3 region has 16 residues. CDR1 is SGHTA and CDR2 is FQGTGA in the germline V gene. V was shortened by 5 bases and J by 7 bases, with 20 bases between the two germline ends. The CDR3 loop reads CASSPGASSWLGELFF. CDR3 in DNA: TGTGCCAGCAGCCCAGGCGCTAGTTCCTGGCTCGGGGAGCTGTTTTTT.

The chain joins TRBV2 to TRBJ2-1; perhaps D is TRBD1 or TRBD2 (6 bases each). In germline, CDR1 is SNHLY, CDR2 FYNNEI. V was clipped by 6 bases and J by 5 bases, with 20 bases between them. The CDR3 runs to 16 residues. CDR3: CASSPGGLGKNNEQFF. As DNA, the CDR3 is TGTGCCAGCAGCCCCGGGGGCCTGGGGAAGAACAATGAGCAGTTCTTC.

This clonotype was seen a few times. The chain combines TRBV10-3 with TRBJ2-5; 8 bases fit TRBD1. This CDR3 has 12 residues. The V and J ends lost 9 bases and 3 bases, in that order; junction bases with no gene match: 3. Germline CDR1 ENHRY, CDR2 SYGVKD. CDR3 in DNA: TGTGCCATGGGACAGGCGAAAGAGACCCAGTACTTC. Its translation: CAMGQAKETQYF.

This clonotype was detected only a few times. V is TRBV12-3 or TRBV12-4 and J is TRBJ2-6; D is unclear. V was shortened by 7 bases and J by 0 bases, with 10 bases between the two germline ends. There are 15 residues in the CDR3. For the CDR3, the DNA is TGTGCCAGCACGCACCGGAACTCTGGGGCCAACGTCCTGACTTTC. This translates into CASTHRNSGANVLTF.

The rearrangement uses TRBV7-2 and TRBJ1-2; the D gene is possibly TRBD1 (6 bases). The ends were cut back, 1 base at V and 0 bases at J, with 12 bases in the middle. CDR1 and CDR2 (germline): SGHTA, FQGNSA. The CDR3 runs to 16 residues. The DNA for the CDR3 is TGTGCCAGCAGCTTAGGGATAGACAGGCCTAACTATGGCTACACCTTC. Amino acid sequence: CASSLGIDRPNYGYTF.

Written as DNA, the CDR3 is TGTGCCTGGACCAAAGCAGAGCTGGGCATCTACGAGCAGTACTTC. It encodes CAWTKAELGIYEQYF. This chain connects TRBV30 to TRBJ2-7; no reliable D call. The CDR3 contains 15 residues. Germline loops: CDR1 GTSNPN, CDR2 SVGIG (reference sequence). The V and J ends lost 4 bases and 3 bases respectively, with 19 bases between them.

This clonotype has just a few counts. The J gene is TRBJ2-7, the V gene TRBV2; tentatively, D is TRBD2 (5 bases). Germline values: CDR1 SNHLY, CDR2 FYNNEI. The CDR3 consists of 15 residues. The germline V and J ends were trimmed by 2 bases and 4 bases, with 15 bases remaining between them. The CDR3 here is CASSERQASGYEQYF. CDR3 nucleotide sequence: TGTGCCAGCAGTGAAAGGCAGGCGTCGGGGTACGAGCAGTACTTC.

This clonotype was observed a handful of times. V is TRBV7-3 and J is TRBJ2-3, with D possibly TRBD2 on 6 matching bases. The germline CDR1 and CDR2 sequences are SGHTA and FQGTGA. The V end was cut by 5 bases, the J end by 2 bases, with 14 bases between. The CDR3 has 15 amino acids. DNA for the CDR3: TGTGCCAGCAGCCCCTCGGGAGTTACCACAGATACGCAGTATTTT. Its protein product is CASSPSGVTTDTQYF.

This clonotype is a singleton in its sample. The chain is built from TRBV5-1 and TRBJ2-5, with 10 bases that match TRBD1. V lost 2 bases, J lost 4 bases, and 8 bases stayed unmatched. The CDR3 has 16 amino acids. Germline CDR1 reads SGHRS; CDR2 reads YFSETQ. This CDR3 reads CASSFPTGTGAETQYF. The CDR3 DNA follows: TGCGCCAGCAGCTTTCCAACCGGGACAGGGGCAGAGACCCAGTACTTC.

The genes are TRBV19 and TRBJ1-5; D remains ambiguous. CDR3 length equals 15 residues. V was trimmed by 3 bases and J by 0 bases, leaving 9 bases between them. Per the germline V gene, CDR1 is LNHDA and CDR2 is SQIVND (reference sequence). The CDR3 is CASSIRVYSNQPQHF. As DNA, the CDR3 is TGTGCCAGTAGTATTCGCGTGTATAGCAATCAGCCCCAGCATTTT.